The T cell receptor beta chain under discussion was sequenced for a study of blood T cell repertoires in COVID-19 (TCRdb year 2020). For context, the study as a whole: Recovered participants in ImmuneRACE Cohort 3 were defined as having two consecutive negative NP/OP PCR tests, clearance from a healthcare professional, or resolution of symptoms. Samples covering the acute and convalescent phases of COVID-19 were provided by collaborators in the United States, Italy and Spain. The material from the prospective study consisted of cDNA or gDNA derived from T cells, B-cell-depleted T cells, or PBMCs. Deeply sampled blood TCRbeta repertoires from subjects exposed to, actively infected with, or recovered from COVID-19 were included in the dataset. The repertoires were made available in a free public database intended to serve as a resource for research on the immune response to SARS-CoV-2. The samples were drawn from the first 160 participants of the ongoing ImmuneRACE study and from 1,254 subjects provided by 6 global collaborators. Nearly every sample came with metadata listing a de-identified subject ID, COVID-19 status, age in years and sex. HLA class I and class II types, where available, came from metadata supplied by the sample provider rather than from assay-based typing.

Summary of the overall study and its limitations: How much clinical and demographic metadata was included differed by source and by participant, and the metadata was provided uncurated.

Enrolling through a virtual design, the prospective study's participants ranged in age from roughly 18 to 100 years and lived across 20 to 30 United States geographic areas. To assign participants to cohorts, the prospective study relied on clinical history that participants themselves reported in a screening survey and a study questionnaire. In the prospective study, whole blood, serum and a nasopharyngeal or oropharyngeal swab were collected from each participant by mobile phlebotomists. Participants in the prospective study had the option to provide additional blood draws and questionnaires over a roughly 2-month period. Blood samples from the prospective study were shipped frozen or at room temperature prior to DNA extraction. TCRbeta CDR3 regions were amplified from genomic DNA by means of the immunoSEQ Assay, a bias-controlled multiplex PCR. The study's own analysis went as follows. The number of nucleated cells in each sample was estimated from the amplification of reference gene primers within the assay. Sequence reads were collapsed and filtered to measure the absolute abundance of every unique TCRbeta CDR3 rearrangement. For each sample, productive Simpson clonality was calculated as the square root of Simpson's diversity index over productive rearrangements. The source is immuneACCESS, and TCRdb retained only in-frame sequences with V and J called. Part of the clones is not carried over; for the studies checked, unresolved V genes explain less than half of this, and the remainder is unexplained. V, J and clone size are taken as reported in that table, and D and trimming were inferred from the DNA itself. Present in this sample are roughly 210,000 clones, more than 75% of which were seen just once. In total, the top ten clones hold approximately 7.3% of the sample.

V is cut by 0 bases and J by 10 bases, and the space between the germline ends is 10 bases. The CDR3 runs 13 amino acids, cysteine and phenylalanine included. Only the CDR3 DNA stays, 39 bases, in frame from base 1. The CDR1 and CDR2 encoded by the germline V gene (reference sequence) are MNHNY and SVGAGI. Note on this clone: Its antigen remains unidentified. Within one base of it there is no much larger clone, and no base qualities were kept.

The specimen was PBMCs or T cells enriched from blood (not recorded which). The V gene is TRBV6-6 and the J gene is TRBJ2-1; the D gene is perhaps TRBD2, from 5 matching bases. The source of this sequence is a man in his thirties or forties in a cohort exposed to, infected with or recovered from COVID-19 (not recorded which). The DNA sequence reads TGTGCCAGCAGTTACTCCGGAGGAAGGGAGCAGTTCTTC. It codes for CASSYSGGREQFF.